This TCR beta chain was identified in a study of T-cell memory formation after mild COVID-19. Study observations and caveats: Day 15 to 85 contracting clones showed balanced CD4/CD8; later expanders leaned CD4+. Specificity for SARS-CoV-2 was not confirmed among the second-wave clones peaking on day 37.

On this clonotype: Its antigen is as yet unknown.

Using constant-segment primers, 5'RACE produced TCR alpha and TCR beta cDNA libraries carrying sample barcodes and UMIs. MiXCR, run by TCRdb on the 5' RACE reads, gives a single entry per CDR3 protein. The sample consists of roughly 160,000 distinct CDR3 sequences, roughly 11% of them appearing once. The sample consisted of PBMCs or a T cell subset sorted from them (not recorded which). This TCR was sampled from a man aged 18 to 29 who had mild COVID-19 (a few samples of this study predate the infection). Cell type and time point are not known.

The CDR3 loop reads CASSQDWSGVLFF. In nucleotides, the CDR3 is TGTGCCAGCAGCCAAGATTGGTCGGGAGTTTTATTTTTT. V is TRBV4-2 and J is TRBJ1-4; D is undetermined. V lost 0 bases, J lost 17 bases, and 16 bases lay in between. The CDR3 contains 13 residues. Germline V gives CDR1 LGHNA, CDR2 YNFKEQ.